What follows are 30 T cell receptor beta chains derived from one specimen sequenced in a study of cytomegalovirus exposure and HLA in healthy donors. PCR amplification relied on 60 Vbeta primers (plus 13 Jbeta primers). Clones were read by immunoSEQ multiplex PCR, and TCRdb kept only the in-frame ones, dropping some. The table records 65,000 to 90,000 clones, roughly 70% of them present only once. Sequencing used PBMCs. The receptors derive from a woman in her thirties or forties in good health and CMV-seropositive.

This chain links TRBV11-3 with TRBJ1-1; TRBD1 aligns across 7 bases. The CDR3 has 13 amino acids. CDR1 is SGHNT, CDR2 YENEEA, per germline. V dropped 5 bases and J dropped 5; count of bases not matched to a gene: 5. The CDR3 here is CASSLKQGTEAFF. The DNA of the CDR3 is TGTGCCAGCAGCCTAAAACAGGGGACTGAAGCTTTCTTT.

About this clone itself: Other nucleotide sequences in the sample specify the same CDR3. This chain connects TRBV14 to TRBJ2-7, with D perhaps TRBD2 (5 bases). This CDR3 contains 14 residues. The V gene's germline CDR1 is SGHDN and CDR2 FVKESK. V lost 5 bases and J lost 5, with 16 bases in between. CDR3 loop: CASSDLRGKNEQYF. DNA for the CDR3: TGTGCCAGCAGCGACCTACGGGGTAAGAACGAGCAGTACTTC.

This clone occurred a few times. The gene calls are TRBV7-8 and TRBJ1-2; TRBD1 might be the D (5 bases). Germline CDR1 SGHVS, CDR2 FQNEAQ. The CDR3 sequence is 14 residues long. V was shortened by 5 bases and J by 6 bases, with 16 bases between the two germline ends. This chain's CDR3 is CASSARSREDGYTF. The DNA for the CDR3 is TGTGCCAGCAGCGCAAGGAGCAGGGAGGATGGCTACACCTTC.

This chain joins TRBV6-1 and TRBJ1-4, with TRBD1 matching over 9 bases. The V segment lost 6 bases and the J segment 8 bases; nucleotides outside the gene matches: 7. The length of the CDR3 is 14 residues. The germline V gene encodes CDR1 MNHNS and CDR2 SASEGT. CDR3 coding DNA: TGTGCCAGCAGCCAACAGGGGGCCAAGGAAAAACTGTTTTTT. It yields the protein CASSQQGAKEKLFF.

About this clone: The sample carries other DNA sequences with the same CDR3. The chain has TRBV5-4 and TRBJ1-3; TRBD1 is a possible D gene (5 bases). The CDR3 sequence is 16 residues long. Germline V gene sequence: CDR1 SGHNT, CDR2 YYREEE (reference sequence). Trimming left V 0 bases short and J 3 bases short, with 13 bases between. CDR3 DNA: TGTGCCAGCAGCTTGGGGTCTGGGGCGCGTGGAAACACCATATATTTT. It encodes CASSLGSGARGNTIYF. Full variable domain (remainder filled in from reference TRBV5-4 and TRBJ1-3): ETGVTQSPTHLIKTRGQQVTLRCSSQSGHNTVSWYQQALGQGPQFIFQYYREEENGRGNFPPRFSGLQFPNYSSELNVNALELDDSALYLCASSLGSGARGNTIYFGEGSWLTVV.

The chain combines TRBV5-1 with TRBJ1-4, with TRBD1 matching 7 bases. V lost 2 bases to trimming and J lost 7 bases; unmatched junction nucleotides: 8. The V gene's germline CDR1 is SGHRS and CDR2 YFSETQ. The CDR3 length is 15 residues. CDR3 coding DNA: TGCGCCAGCAGCTTCTCCGGGACAGATGGTGAAAAACTGTTTTTT. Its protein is CASSFSGTDGEKLFF.

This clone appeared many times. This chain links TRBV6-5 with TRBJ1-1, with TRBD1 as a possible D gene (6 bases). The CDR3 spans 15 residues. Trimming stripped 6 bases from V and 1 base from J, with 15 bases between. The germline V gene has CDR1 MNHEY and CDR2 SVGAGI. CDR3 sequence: CASSLRRTANTEAFF. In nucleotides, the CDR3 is TGTGCCAGCAGCCTCCGACGGACAGCGAACACTGAAGCTTTCTTT.

The CDR3, as DNA: TGTGCCAGCAGCTTATCCGAGGGGGTAGGCAATGAGCAGTTCTTC. Translated, it gives CASSLSEGVGNEQFF. V and J are TRBV11-2 and TRBJ2-1; weak D call: TRBD1 (6 bases). CDR3 length: 15 residues. V was clipped by 2 bases and J by 6 bases, with 14 bases between them. CDR1 SGHAT and CDR2 FQNNGV come from the germline V gene. The entire variable domain, with the rest obtained from reference TRBV11-2 and TRBJ2-1, is as follows: EAGVAQSPRYKIIEKRQSVAFWCNPISGHATLYWYQQILGQGPKLLIQFQNNGVVDDSQLPKDRFSAERLKGVDSTLKIQPAKLEDSAVYLCASSLSEGVGNEQFFGPGTRLTVL.

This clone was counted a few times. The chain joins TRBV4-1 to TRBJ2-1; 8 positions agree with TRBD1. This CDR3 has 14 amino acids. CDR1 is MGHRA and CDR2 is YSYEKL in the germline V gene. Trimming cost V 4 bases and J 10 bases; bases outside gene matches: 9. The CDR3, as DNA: TGCGCCAGCAGCCGTTTTACCCGGACAGGGGAGCAGTTCTTC. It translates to CASSRFTRTGEQFF.

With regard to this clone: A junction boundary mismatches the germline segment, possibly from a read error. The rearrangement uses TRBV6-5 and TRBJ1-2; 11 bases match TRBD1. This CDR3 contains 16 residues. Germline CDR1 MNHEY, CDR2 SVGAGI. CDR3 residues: CASSYGGTGGDGGYPF. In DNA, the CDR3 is TGTGCCAGCAGTTACGGGGGGACAGGGGGTGATGGGGGCTACCCCTTC.

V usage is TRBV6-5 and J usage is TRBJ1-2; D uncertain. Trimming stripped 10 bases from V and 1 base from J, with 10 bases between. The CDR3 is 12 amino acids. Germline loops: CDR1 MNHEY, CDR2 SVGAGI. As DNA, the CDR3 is TGTGCCACCCGGAGGGTTAACTATGGCTACACCTTC. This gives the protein CATRRVNYGYTF.

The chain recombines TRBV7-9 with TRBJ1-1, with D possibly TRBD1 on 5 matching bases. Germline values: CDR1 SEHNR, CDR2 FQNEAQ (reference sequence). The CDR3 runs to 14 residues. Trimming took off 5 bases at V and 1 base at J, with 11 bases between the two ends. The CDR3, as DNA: TGTGCCAGCAGCCTACGAACAGGGAACACTGAAGCTTTCTTT. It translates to CASSLRTGNTEAFF. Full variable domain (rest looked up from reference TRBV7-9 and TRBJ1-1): DTGVSQNPRHKITKRGQNVTFRCDPISEHNRLYWYRQTLGQGPEFLTYFQNEAQLEKSRLLSDRFSAERPKGSFSTLEIQRTEQGDSAMYLCASSLRTGNTEAFFGQGTRLTVV.

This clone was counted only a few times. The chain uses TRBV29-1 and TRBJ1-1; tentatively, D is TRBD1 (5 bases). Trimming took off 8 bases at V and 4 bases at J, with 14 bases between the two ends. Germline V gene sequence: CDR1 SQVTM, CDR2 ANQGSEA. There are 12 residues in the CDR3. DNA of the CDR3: TGCAGCACCCATCAGGGTGGCACTGAAGCTTTCTTT. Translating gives CSTHQGGTEAFF.

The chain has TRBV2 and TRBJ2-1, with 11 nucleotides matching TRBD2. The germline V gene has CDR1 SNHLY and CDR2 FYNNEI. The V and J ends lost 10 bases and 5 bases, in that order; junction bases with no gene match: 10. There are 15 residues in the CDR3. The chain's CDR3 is CATRTGTSGNNEQFF. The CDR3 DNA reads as TGTGCCACCCGAACCGGGACTAGCGGAAACAATGAGCAGTTCTTC.

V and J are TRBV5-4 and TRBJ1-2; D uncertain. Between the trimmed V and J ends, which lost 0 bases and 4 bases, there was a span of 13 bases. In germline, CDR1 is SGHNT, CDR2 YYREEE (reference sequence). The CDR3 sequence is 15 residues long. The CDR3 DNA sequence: TGTGCCAGCAGCTTGGAGGCAGGCTTCCTCTATGGCTACACCTTC. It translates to CASSLEAGFLYGYTF.

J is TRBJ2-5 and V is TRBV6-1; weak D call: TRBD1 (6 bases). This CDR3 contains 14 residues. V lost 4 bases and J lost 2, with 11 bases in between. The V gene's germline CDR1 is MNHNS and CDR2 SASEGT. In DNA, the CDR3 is TGTGCCAGCAGTGTAGGGGACATGCAAGAGACCCAGTACTTC. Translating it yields CASSVGDMQETQYF.

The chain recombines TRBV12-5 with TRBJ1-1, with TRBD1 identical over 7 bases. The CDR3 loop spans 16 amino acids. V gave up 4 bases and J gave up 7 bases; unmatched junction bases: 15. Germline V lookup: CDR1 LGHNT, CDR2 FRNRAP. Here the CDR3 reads CASGSIRQGGLDEAFF. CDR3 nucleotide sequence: TGTGCTAGTGGTTCAATACGTCAGGGGGGCCTAGATGAAGCTTTCTTT.

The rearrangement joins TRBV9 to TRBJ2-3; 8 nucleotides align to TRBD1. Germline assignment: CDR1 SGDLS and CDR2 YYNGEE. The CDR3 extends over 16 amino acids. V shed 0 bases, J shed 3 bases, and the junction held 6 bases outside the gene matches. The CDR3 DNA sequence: TGTGCCAGCAGCGTAGGGGTCAGGGGGCGGACAGATACGCAGTATTTT. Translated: CASSVGVRGRTDTQYF.

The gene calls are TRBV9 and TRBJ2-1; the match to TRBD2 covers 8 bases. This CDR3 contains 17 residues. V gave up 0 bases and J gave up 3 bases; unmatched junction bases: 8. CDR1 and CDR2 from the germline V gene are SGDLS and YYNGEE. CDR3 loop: CASSVGDFAGGYNEQFF. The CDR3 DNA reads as TGTGCCAGCAGCGTAGGGGACTTTGCGGGGGGCTACAATGAGCAGTTCTTC.

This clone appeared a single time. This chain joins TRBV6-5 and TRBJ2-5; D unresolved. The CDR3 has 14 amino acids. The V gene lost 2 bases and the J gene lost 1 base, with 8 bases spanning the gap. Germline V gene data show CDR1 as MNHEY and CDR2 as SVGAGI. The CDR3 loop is CASSYSTSQETQYF. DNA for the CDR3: TGTGCCAGCAGTTACAGCACTTCCCAAGAGACCCAGTACTTC.

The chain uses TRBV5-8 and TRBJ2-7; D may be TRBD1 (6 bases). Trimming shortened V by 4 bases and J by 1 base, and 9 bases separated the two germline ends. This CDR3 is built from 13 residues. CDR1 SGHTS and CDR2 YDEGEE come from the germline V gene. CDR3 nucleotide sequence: TGTGCCAGCAGCCGTCAGGGGTCCTACGAGCAGTACTTC. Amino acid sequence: CASSRQGSYEQYF. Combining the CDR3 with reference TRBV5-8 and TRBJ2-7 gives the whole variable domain EAGVTQSPTHLIKTRGQQATLRCSPISGHTSVYWYQQALGLGLQFLLWYDEGEERNRGNFPPRFSGRQFPNYSSELNVNALELEDSALYLCASSRQGSYEQYFGPGTRLTVT.

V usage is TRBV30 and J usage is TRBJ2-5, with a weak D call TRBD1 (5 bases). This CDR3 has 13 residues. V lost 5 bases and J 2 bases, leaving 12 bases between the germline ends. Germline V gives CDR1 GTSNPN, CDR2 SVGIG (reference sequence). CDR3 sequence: CAWAAGPQETQYF. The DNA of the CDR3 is TGTGCCTGGGCTGCAGGGCCTCAAGAGACCCAGTACTTC.

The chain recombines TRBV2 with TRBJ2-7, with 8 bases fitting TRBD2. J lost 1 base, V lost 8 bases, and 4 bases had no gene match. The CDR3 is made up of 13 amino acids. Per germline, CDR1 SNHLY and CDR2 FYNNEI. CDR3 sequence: CASGRGGSYEQYF. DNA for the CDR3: TGTGCCAGCGGCCGGGGGGGGTCCTACGAGCAGTACTTC.

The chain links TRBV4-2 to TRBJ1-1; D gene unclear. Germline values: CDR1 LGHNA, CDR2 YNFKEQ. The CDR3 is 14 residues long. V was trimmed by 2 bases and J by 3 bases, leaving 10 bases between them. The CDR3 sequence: CASSQLQPDTEAFF. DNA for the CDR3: TGTGCCAGCAGCCAATTACAGCCCGACACTGAAGCTTTCTTT.

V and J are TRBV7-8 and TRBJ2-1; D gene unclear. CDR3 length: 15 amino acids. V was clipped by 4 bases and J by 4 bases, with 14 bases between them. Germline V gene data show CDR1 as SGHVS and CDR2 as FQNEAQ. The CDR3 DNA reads TGTGCCAGCAGCTCCCGGCCCGACACTTACAATGAGCAGTTCTTC. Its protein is CASSSRPDTYNEQFF.

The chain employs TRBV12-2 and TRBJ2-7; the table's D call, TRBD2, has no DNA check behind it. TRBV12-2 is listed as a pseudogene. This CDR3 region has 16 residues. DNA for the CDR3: TGTGCAAGTCGCTTAGTGAAGCGGGGGGACTCCTACGAGCAGTACTTC. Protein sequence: CASRLVKRGDSYEQYF.

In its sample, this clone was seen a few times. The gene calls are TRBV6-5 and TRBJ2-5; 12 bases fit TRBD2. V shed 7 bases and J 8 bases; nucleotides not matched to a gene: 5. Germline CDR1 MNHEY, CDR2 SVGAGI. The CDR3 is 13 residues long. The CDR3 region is CASTRLAGATQYF. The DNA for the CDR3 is TGTGCCAGCACCCGACTAGCGGGGGCCACCCAGTACTTC.

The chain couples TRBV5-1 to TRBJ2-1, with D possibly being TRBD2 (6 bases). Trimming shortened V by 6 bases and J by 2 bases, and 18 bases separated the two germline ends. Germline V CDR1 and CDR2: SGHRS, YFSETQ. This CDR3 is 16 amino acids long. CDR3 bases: TGCGCCAGCAACATAGGGGTAGCGGAACCCTACAATGAGCAGTTCTTC. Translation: CASNIGVAEPYNEQFF.

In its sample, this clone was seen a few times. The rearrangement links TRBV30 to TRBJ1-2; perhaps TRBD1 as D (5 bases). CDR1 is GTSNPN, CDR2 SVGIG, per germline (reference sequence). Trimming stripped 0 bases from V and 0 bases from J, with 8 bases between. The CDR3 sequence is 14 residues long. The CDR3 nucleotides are TGTGCCTGGAGTGTTTACAGGACTAACTATGGCTACACCTTC. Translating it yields CAWSVYRTNYGYTF.

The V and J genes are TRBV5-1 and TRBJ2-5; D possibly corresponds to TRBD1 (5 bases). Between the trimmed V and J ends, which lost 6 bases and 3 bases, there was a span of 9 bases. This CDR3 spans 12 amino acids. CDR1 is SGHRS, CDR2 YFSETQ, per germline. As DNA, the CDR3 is TGCGCCAGCAAGGACATTGAAGAGACCCAGTACTTC. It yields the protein CASKDIEETQYF.